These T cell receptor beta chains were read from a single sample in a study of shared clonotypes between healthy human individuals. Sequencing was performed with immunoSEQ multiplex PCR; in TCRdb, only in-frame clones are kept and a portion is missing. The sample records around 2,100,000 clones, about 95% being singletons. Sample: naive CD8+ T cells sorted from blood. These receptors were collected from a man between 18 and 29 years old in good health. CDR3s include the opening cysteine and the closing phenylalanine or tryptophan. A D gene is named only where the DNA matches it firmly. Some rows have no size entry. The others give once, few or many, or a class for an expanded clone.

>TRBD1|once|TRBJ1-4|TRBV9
TGTGCCAGCAGCGGAGATGGGGGACAGGCCCTATTGGGTGAAAAACTGTTTTTT
CASSGDGGQALLGEKLFF
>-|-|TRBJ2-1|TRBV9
TGTGCCAGCAGCGTAGCTCGAGGGGACACTGAGCAGTTCTTC
CASSVARGDTEQFF
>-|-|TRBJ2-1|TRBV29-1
TGCAGCGTTGGAGAGCGGAGCTCGCCTTACAATGAGCAGTTCTTC
CSVGERSSPYNEQFF
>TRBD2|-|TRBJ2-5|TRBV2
TGTGCCAGCAGGCTAGCGGGGATCCAAGAGACCCAGTACTTC
CASRLAGIQETQYF
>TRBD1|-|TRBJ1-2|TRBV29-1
TGCAGCGTTGAAGGGACAGGGTTGGGCTATGGCTACACCTTC
CSVEGTGLGYGYTF
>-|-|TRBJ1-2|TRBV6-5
TGTGCCAGCAGTTACTCCGGGGAGGGAATGGCTAACGGCTACACCTTC
CASSYSGEGMANGYTF
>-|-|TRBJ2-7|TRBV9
TGTGCCAGCAGCGTCGGGACTGGACCCTACGAGCAGTACTTC
CASSVGTGPYEQYF
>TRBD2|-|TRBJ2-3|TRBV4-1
TGCGCCAGCAGCTACCGACTAGCGGGTAGCACAGATACGCAGTATTTT
CASSYRLAGSTDTQYF
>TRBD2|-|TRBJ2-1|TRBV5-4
TGTGCCAGCAGCTTGGCGGAACTAGCGGGACTTTCCAATGAGCAGTTCTTC
CASSLAELAGLSNEQFF
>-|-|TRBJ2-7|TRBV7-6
TGTGCCAGCAGCTCCGGGGACAACCACGAGCAGTACTTC
CASSSGDNHEQYF
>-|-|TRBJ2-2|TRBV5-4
TGTGCCAGCACCGCGGCTGGGGGCGCGGCCGGGGAGCTGTTTTTT
CASTAAGGAAGELFF
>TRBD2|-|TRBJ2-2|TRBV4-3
TGCGCCAGCAGCCAAGCCGGACTAGCCGGGGAGCTGTTTTTT
CASSQAGLAGELFF
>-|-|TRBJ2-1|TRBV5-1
TGCGCCAGCAGCTTGGATGGGGTTAGCTCCTACAATGAGCAGTTCTTC
CASSLDGVSSYNEQFF
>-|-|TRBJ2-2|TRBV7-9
TGTGCCAGCAGCCCAGTTTTCACCGGGGAGCTGTTTTTT
CASSPVFTGELFF
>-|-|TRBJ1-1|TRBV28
TGTGCCAGCAGGATTGCATTGAACACTGAAGCTTTCTTT
CASRIALNTEAFF
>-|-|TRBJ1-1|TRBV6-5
TGTGCCAGCAGTTACTCTGGGCCAGCGATGAACACTGAAGCTTTCTTT
CASSYSGPAMNTEAFF
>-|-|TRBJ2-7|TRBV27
TGTGCCAGCAGTTTAGACGGTTACGAGCAGTACTTC
CASSLDGYEQYF
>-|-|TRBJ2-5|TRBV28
TGTGCCAGCAGGTTTTATGTAGAAGAGACCCAGTACTTC
CASRFYVEETQYF
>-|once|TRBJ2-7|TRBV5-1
TGCGCCAGCAGCTTGACCCCGGCCGGAACCTACGAGCAGTACTTC
CASSLTPAGTYEQYF
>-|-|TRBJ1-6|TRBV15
TGTGCCACCAGCGGAGCAGACGGCTCCTATAATTCACCCCTCCACTTT
CATSGADGSYNSPLHF
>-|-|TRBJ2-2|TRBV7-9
TGTGCCAGCAGCGTAGTGGCCTTTTCGAGGGAGGACACCGGGGAGCTGTTTTTT
CASSVVAFSREDTGELFF
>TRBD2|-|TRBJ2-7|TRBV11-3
TGTGCCAGCAGCTCCCCCTGGGCAGCGGGAGATACCTACGAGCAGTACTTC
CASSSPWAAGDTYEQYF
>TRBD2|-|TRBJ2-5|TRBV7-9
TGTGCCAGCAGCTTACCCCCAGAATCTAGCGGAAAAGAGACCCAGTACTTC
CASSLPPESSGKETQYF
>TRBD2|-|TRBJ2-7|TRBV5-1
TGCGCCAGCAGCTTGGCCTTAGGACTAGCATCCTACGAGCAGTACTTC
CASSLALGLASYEQYF
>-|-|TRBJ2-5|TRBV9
TGTGCCAGCAGCGTAGTCCGGGACGCACGGTTGGGAGAGACCCAGTACTTC
CASSVVRDARLGETQYF
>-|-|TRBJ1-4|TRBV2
TGTGCCAGCAGGGGCAGGGGTGGTTCAGTTAATGAAAAACTGTTTTTT
CASRGRGGSVNEKLFF
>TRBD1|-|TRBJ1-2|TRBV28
TGTGCCAGCAGTGATACAGGGGCGGTCGGCTATGGCTACACCTTC
CASSDTGAVGYGYTF
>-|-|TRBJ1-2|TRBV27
TGTGCCAGCAGTTTAGCCCTCGGGGATGGCTACACCTTC
CASSLALGDGYTF
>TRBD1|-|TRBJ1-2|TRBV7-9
TGTGCCAGCAGCTTATCCGGGACAGGATATGGCTACACCTTC
CASSLSGTGYGYTF
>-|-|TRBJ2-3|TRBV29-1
TGCAGCGTTGCGGAGTTCACAGATACGCAGTATTTT
CSVAEFTDTQYF
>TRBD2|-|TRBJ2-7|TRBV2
TGTGCCAGCAGTAGCGGGGGGGCCGCTTACGAGCAGTACTTC
CASSSGGAAYEQYF
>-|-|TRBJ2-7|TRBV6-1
TGTGCCAGCAGTGAGGGGCTTGGGCGGGGGCCCGTCTACGAGCAGTACTTC
CASSEGLGRGPVYEQYF
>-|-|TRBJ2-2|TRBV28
TGTGCCAGCAGTTCCCTCAGAGGGTTGGACACCGGGGAGCTGTTTTTT
CASSSLRGLDTGELFF
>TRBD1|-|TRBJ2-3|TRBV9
TGTGCCAGCAGGTCCCACTCAGGGGGAGAGGGTGCAGATACGCAGTATTTT
CASRSHSGGEGADTQYF
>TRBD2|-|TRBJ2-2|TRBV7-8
TGTGCCAGCAGCCTAGCGGGAGTGGACGGGGAGCTGTTTTTT
CASSLAGVDGELFF
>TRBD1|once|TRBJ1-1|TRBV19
TGTGCCAGTAGTATCGCCGCCGGGACAGGGACTGAAGCTTTCTTT
CASSIAAGTGTEAFF
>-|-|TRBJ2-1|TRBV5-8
TGTGCCAGCAGCCCTTTCTACTCCAATGAGCAGTTCTTC
CASSPFYSNEQFF
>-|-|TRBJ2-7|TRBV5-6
TGTGCCAGCAGCTCTGGAGGGGAGCAGTACTTC
CASSSGGEQYF
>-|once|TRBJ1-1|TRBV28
TGTGCCAGCAGTTCCGGACAGAACACTGAAGCTTTCTTT
CASSSGQNTEAFF
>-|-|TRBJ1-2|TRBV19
TGTGCCAGTAACAATCTGGTACAGGGCCACTATGGCTACACCTTC
CASNNLVQGHYGYTF
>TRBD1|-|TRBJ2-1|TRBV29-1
TGCAGCGTTGAAGGGACAGGGCTATACAATGAGCAGTTCTTC
CSVEGTGLYNEQFF
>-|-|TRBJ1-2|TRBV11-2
TGTGCCAGCAGCTTAGATGGCTATGGCTACACCTTC
CASSLDGYGYTF